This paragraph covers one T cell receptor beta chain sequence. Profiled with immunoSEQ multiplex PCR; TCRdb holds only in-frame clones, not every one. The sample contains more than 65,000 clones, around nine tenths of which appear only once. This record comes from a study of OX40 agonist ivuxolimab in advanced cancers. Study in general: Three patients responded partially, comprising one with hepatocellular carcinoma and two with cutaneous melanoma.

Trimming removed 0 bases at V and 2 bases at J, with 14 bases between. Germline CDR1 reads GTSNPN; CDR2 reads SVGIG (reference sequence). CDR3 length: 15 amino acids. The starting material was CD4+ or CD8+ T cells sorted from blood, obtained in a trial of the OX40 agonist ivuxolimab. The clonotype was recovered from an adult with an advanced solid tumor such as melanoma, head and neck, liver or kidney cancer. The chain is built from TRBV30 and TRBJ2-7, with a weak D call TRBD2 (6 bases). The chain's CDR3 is CAWSVPGVNTYEQYF. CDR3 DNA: TGTGCCTGGAGTGTACCGGGGGTTAACACCTACGAGCAGTACTTC.